The TCR beta chain under discussion was sequenced for a study of cytomegalovirus exposure and HLA in healthy donors. The study, taken as a whole, reports: The study put some 160 TCR beta chains on its list as cytomegalovirus-associated.

The CDR3 length is 13 residues. J was trimmed by 6 bases and V by 3 bases; bases with no gene match: 5. Germline V gene data show CDR1 as SEHNR and CDR2 as FQNEAQ (reference sequence). Points on this clone: Its antigen remains unidentified.

This PCR relied on a set of 60 Vbeta primers and 13 Jbeta primers. The protocol was immunoSEQ multiplex PCR, while the TCRdb copy is restricted to in-frame clones and leaves out a portion. The sample contains around 200,000 clones, around nine tenths of which appear only once. The clonotype originates from a woman aged 25-40 years in good health and CMV-seronegative. This chain uses TRBV7-9 with TRBJ2-7; TRBD2 agrees at 7 bases. The source material was PBMCs. The CDR3 here is CASSLGGVAEQYF. The CDR3 DNA sequence: TGTGCCAGCAGCTTGGGGGGGGTGGCCGAGCAGTACTTC.